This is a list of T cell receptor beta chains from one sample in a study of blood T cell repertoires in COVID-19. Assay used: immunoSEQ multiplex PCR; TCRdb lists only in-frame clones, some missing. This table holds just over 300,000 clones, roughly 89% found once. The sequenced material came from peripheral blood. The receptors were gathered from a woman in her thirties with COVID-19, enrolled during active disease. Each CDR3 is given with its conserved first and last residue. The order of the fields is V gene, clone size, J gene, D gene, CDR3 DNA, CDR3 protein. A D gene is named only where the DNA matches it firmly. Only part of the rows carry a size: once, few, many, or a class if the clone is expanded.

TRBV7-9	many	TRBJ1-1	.	TGTGCCAGCAGCTTAGTGGGCAGTTTTGAAGCTTTCTTT	CASSLVGSFEAFF
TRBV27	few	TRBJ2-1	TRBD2	TGTGCCAGCAGTCCTGGGACTAGCGGGCACAATGAGCAGTTCTTC	CASSPGTSGHNEQFF
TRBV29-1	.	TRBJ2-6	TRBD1	TGCAGCGTTGCCGACAGGGGGCATTCTGGGGCCAACGTCCTGACTTTC	CSVADRGHSGANVLTF
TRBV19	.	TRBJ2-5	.	TGTGCCAGTAGTATTCCAGGGGCCGTGGAAGAGACCCAGTACTTC	CASSIPGAVEETQYF
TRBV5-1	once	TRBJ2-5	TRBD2	TGCGCCAGCAGCCAAAACACCGGACTAGCGGGGGGAGAGACCCAGTACTTC	CASSQNTGLAGGETQYF
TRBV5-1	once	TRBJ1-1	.	TGCGCCAGCAGCTTATCAGGAACTGAAGCTTTCTTT	CASSLSGTEAFF
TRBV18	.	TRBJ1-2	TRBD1	TGTGCCAGCTCACCACGATTCCGGGACAGGGATAACTATGGCTACACCTTC	CASSPRFRDRDNYGYTF
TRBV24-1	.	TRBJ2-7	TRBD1	TGTGCCACCAGTCTCGGGACAGAGACCGAGCAGTACTTC	CATSLGTETEQYF
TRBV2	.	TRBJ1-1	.	TGTGCCAGCAGTGTTTTTGGGGCCACTGAAGCTTTCTTT	CASSVFGATEAFF
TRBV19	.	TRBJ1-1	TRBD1	TGTGCCAGCATGGGACAGAAAAACACTGAAGCTTTCTTT	CASMGQKNTEAFF
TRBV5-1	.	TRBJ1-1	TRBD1	TGCGCCAGCAGCTTGACGACTGGACAGGGCACTGAAGCTTTCTTT	CASSLTTGQGTEAFF
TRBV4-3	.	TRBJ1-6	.	TGCGCCAGCAGCCAAGAGGCACAGGATCCCCCCTCACCCCTCCACTTT	CASSQEAQDPPSPLHF
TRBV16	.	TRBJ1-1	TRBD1	TGTGCCAGCAGCCAATCGGGGACAGGGGGCAGGACTGAAGCTTTCTTT	CASSQSGTGGRTEAFF
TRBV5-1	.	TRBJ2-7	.	TGCGCCAGCAGCCCAGGGACTTTCTACGAGCAGTACTTC	CASSPGTFYEQYF
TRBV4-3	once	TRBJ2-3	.	TGCGCCAGCAGCCAAGATGGCGCGGGACGGGATACGCAGTATTTT	CASSQDGAGRDTQYF
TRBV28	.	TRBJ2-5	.	TGTGCCAGCAGTTCGTGGCGGGGAGAGACCCAGTACTTC	CASSSWRGETQYF
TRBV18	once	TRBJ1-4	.	TGTGCCAGCTCACCCGTCGGGGAGAGAGAAAAACTGTTTTTT	CASSPVGEREKLFF
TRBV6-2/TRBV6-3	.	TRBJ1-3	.	TGTGCCAGCAGCACGGGACACCTCTCTGGAAACACCATATATTTT	CASSTGHLSGNTIYF
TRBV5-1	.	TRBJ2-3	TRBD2	TGCGCCAGCAGTCTAAGCGGGGGTGATACGCAGTATTTT	CASSLSGGDTQYF
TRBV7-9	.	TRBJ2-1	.	TGTGCCAGCAGCTTCGGGGGAAACAATGAGCAGTTCTTC	CASSFGGNNEQFF
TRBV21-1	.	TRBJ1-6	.	TGTGCCAGCGCCTGCGGGTGGAGGGGAAATAATTCACCCCTCCACTTT	CASACGWRGNNSPLHF
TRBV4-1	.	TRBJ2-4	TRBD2	TGCGCCAGCAGCCAAACGGGACTAGCGCGGAAGATAGCCAAAAACATTCAGTACTTC	CASSQTGLARKIAKNIQYF
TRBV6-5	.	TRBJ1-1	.	TGTGCCAGCAGTTACTCGAGGGGGGGCGCGTACACTGAAGCTTTCTTT	CASSYSRGGAYTEAFF
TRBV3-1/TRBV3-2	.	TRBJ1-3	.	TGTGCCAGCAGCCTTCGTCCGGGAAACACCATATATTTT	CASSLRPGNTIYF
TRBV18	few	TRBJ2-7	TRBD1	TGTGCCAGCTCACCTTACAGGGGGCGAGACTACGAGCAGTACTTC	CASSPYRGRDYEQYF
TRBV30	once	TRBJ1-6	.	TGTGCCTGGAGTGCACAGGTAGTAAATTCACCCCTCCACTTT	CAWSAQVVNSPLHF
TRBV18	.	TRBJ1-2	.	TGTGCCAGCTCCCCTCAGACCGGCATTTCGGAGGGCTACACCTTC	CASSPQTGISEGYTF
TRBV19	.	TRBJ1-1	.	TGTGCCAGTAGTTCCGGGATGAACACTGAAGCTTTCTTT	CASSSGMNTEAFF
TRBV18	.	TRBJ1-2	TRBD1	TGTGCCAGCTCACCCGGGACAGGGGTGAACTATGGCTACACCTTC	CASSPGTGVNYGYTF
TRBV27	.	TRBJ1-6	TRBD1	TGTGCCAGCAGTTTAGTATGGGCAGGGGGTCGCAATTCACCCCTCCACTTT	CASSLVWAGGRNSPLHF
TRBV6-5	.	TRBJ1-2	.	TGTGCCAGCAGTCCCACCGTATCAGAAAACTATGGCTACACCTTC	CASSPTVSENYGYTF
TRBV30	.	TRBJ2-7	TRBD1	TGTGCCTGGGGTCTTACAGGGGGCTCGTACTTC	CAWGLTGGSYF
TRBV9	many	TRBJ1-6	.	TGTGCCAGCAGCGCCGCGGTGAGGAATTCACCCCTCCACTTT	CASSAAVRNSPLHF
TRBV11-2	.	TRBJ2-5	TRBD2	TGTGCCAGCAGCCCGACCCTGGGAGCGGGGGGGCAAGAGACCCAGTACTTC	CASSPTLGAGGQETQYF
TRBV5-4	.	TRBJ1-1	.	TGTGCCAGCAGCTTCCGGAGAAACACTGAAGCTTTCTTC	CASSFRRNTEAFF
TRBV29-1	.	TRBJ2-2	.	TGCAGCGTTGATCGGGGAAACACCGGGGAGCTGTTTTTT	CSVDRGNTGELFF
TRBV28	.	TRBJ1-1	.	TGTGCCAGCAGTTTTCGAGGAAACACTGAAGCTTTCTTT	CASSFRGNTEAFF
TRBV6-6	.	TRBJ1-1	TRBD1	TGTGCCAGCACTGACAGGGTGAGGGCTGAAGCTTTCTTT	CASTDRVRAEAFF
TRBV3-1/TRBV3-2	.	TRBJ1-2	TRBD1	TGTGCCAGCAGCCAAGATTGGGGACAGGGGGCGATTTTGGGCTACACCTTC	CASSQDWGQGAILGYTF
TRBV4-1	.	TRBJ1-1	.	TGCGCCAGCAGCCGGGATACAGGGTCTAGGTCTGAAGCTTTCTTT	CASSRDTGSRSEAFF
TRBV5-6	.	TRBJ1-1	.	TGTGCCAGCAGCTACCAGGGAGGTGACACTGAAGCTTTCTTT	CASSYQGGDTEAFF
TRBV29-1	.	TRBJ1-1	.	TGCAGCGCCCACGAGGCCACTGAAGCTTTCTTT	CSAHEATEAFF
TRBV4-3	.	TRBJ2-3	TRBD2	TGCGCCAGCAGCCCTAGCGGGGGGGTTCGGGATACGCAGTATTTT	CASSPSGGVRDTQYF
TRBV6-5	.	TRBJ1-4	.	TGTGCCAGCAAAAGAATCAGGGCGACTAATGAAAAACTGTTTTTT	CASKRIRATNEKLFF
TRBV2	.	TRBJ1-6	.	TGTGCCAGCAGGGAGAGGGAGGGGGTTAGAAATTCACCCCTCCACTTT	CASREREGVRNSPLHF
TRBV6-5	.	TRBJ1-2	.	TGTGCCAGCAGCCGTTTAAGTCGACAGTACTCAGGCTACACCTTC	CASSRLSRQYSGYTF
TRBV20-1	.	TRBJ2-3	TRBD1	TGCAGTGCTAGTCCCGGACAGGGTTGGGATACGCAGTATTTT	CSASPGQGWDTQYF
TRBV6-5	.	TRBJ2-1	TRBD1	TGTGCCAGCAGGAGGACAGGGACGAATGAGCAGTTCTTC	CASRRTGTNEQFF